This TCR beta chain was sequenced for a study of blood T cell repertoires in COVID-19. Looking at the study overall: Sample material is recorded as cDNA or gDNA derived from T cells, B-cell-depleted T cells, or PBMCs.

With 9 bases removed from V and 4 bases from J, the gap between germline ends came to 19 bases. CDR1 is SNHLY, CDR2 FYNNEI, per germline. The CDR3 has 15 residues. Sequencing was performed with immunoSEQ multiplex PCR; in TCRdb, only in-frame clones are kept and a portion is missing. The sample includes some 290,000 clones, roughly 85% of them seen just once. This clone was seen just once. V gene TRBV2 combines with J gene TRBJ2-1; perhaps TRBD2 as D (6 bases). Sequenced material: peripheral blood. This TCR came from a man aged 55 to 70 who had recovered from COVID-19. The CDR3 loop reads CARGRDQRVYNEQFF. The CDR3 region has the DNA TGTGCCAGAGGGCGGGACCAGCGGGTTTACAATGAGCAGTTCTTC. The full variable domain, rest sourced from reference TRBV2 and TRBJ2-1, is EPEVTQTPSHQVTQMGQEVILRCVPISNHLYFYWYRQILGQKVEFLVSFYNNEISEKSEIFDDQFSVERPDGSNFTLKIRSTKLEDSAMYFCARGRDQRVYNEQFFGPGTRLTVL.